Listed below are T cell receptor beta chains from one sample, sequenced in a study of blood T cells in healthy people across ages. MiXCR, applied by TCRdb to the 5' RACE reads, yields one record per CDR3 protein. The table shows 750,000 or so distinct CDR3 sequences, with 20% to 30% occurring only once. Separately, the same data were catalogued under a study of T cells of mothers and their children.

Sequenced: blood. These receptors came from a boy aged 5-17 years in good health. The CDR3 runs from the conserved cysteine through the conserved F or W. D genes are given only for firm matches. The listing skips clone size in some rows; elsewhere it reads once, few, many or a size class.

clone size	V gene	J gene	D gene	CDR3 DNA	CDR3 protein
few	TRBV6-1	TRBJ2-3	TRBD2	TGTGCCAGCAGTGAATCGAGACTAGCGGGATTCGTGGATACGCAGTATTTT	CASSESRLAGFVDTQYF
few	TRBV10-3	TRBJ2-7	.	TGTGCCATCAGTGATGTGAGGGAGCAGTACTTC	CAISDVREQYF
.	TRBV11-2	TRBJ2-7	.	TGTGCCAGCAGCTACCGGGATCTTGTCGAGCAGTACTTC	CASSYRDLVEQYF
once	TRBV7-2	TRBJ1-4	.	TGTGCCAGCAGCTCGGGACGGACCTCTAATGAAAAACTGTTTTTT	CASSSGRTSNEKLFF
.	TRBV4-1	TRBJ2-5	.	TGCGCCAGCGTTTCCTCGGTGGGGGAGACCCAGTACTTC	CASVSSVGETQYF
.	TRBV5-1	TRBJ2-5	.	TGCGCCAGCAGCTTGAATGGAGGGATGGAGACCCAGTACTTC	CASSLNGGMETQYF
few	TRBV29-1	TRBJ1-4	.	TGCAGCGTTGTCGCCGGGGGAGAAAAACTGTTTTTT	CSVVAGGEKLFF
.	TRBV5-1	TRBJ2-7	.	TGCGCCAGCAGCCCGACCCCTTTGACTCTAGTTTCCTACGAGCAGTACTTC	CASSPTPLTLVSYEQYF
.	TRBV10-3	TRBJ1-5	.	TGTGCCATCAGTGAGTCTTCAGGGATCCAGCCCCAGCATTTT	CAISESSGIQPQHF
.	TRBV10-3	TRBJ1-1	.	TGTGCCACCTTGCTAGGGATAGACACTGAAGCTTTCTTT	CATLLGIDTEAFF
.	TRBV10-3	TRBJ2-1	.	TGTGCCATCAGTGAATTTAGCAACTACAATGAGCAGTTCTTC	CAISEFSNYNEQFF
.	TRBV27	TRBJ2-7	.	TGTGCCAGCAGCCCTTTGGAGGATTACTCCTACGAGCAGTACTTC	CASSPLEDYSYEQYF
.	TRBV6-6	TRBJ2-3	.	TGTGCCAGCAGTCCTACCCGACTAGACGCCGGTACGCAGTATTTT	CASSPTRLDAGTQYF
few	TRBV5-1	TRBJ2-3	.	TGCGCCAGCAGCTTCCGGTGGGGCACAGATACGCAGTATTTT	CASSFRWGTDTQYF
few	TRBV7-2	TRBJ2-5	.	TGTGCCAGCAGCTTAACCGGGCAGGACCAAGAGACCCAGTACTTC	CASSLTGQDQETQYF
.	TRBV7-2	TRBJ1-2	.	TGTGCCAGCAGCTCGATCACCCTGGGACCACCCCTCCACTATGGCTACACCTTC	CASSSITLGPPLHYGYTF
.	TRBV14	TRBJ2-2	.	TGTGCCAGCAGCCGTAGGGACGTTGACACCGGGGAGCTGTTTTTT	CASSRRDVDTGELFF
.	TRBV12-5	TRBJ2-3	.	TGTGCTAGTGGTTTGGTACGCCAGCACACAGATACGCAGTATTTT	CASGLVRQHTDTQYF
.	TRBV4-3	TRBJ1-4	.	TGCGCCAGCAGCCAAGTCCGTGCCTTTAATGAAAAACTGTTTTTT	CASSQVRAFNEKLFF
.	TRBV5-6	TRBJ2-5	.	TGTGCCAGCAGCTTATCCCTCCCTGCGGGAACTAGGCGAGAGACCCAGTACTTC	CASSLSLPAGTRRETQYF
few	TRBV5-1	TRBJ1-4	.	TGCGCCAGCAGCCCCGTCAGACCAACTAATGAAAAACTGTTTTTT	CASSPVRPTNEKLFF
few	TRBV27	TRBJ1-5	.	TGTGCCAGCCACCGTGGCGGAAATAGCAATCAGCCCCAGCATTTT	CASHRGGNSNQPQHF
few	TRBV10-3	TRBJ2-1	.	TGTGCCATCAGTCCCCGCGGGCGGGACCTGGGGGGTGAGCAGTTCTTC	CAISPRGRDLGGEQFF
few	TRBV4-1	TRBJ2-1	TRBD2	TGCGCCAGCAGCCAGGGGACTAGCGGGAGTAATGAGCAGTTCTTC	CASSQGTSGSNEQFF
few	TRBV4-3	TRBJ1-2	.	TGCGCCAGCAGCCAAATTGCACAGAACTATGGCTACACCTTC	CASSQIAQNYGYTF
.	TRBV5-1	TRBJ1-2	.	TGCGCCAGCAGCTTGGAAGGGGAGGGCTACACCTTC	CASSLEGEGYTF
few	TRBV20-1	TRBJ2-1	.	TGCAGTGCTAGAGCTGAACAGGGTGGAAATGAGCAGTTCTTC	CSARAEQGGNEQFF
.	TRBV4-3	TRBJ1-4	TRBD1	TGCGCCAGCAGCCGTGACGCCGGGACAGGGAACGAAAAACTGTTTTTT	CASSRDAGTGNEKLFF
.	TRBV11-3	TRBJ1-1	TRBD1	TGTGCCAGCAGACGTAGACAGGGGGTCCGCTTGGGGAACACTGAAGCTTTCTTT	CASRRRQGVRLGNTEAFF
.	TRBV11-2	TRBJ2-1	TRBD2	TGTGCCAGCAGCTTAGCCATAGCGGGGGGGACCTACAACGAGCAGTTCTTC	CASSLAIAGGTYNEQFF